This T cell receptor (beta chain) was captured in a study of blood T cell repertoires in COVID-19. Whole-study context: Sample material is recorded as cDNA or gDNA derived from T cells, B-cell-depleted T cells, or PBMCs.

Clones were read by immunoSEQ multiplex PCR, and TCRdb kept only the in-frame ones, dropping some. This table holds 250,000 to 350,000 clones, just under 90% found once. Seattle's cohort entered during active infection and was followed longitudinally. This receptor was obtained from a woman aged 45-60 years with COVID-19, enrolled during active disease. Sequenced sample: peripheral blood.

The CDR3 DNA follows: TGTGCCAGCAGAAGAGGGACAGGGCAGAACATTCAGTACTTC. This sequence encodes CASRRGTGQNIQYF. The genes are TRBV11-3 and TRBJ2-4, with 9 bases lining up with TRBD1. CDR1 is SGHNT and CDR2 is YENEEA in the germline V gene. V was pared by 6 bases and J by 7 bases, with 7 bases of the junction left unmatched. CDR3 length equals 14 residues.